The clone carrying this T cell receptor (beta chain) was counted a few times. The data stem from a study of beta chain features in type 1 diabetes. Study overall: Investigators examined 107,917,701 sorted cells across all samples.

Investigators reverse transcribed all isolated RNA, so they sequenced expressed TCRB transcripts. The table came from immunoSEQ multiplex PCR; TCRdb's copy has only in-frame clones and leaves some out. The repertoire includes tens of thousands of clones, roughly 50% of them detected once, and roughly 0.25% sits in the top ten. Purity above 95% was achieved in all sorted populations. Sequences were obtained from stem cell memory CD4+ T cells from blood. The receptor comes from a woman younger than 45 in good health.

This CDR3 reads CASSLGRGLHNEQFF. CDR3 DNA: TGTGCCAGCAGCTTGGGGAGGGGGCTTCACAATGAGCAGTTCTTC. This rearrangement joins TRBV5-6 to TRBJ2-1; D is perhaps TRBD1 (7 bases). The length of the CDR3 is 15 residues. Per the germline V gene, CDR1 is SGHDT and CDR2 is YYEEEE. V lost 0 bases and J 5 bases, leaving 12 bases between the germline ends.